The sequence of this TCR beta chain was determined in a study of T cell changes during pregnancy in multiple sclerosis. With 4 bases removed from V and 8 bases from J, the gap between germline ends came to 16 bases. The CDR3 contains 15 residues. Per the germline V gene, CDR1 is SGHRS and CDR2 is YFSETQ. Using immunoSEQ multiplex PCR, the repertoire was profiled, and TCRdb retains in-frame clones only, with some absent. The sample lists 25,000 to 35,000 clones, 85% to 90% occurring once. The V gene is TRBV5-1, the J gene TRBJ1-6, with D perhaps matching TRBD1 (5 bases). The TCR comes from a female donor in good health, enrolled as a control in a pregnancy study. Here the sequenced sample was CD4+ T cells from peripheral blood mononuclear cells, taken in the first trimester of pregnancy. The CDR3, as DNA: TGCGCCAGCAGCACGGAGGGAGGGGACCATTCACCCCTCCACTTT. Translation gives CASSTEGGDHSPLHF.